A selection of T cell receptor beta chains follows, all from one sample in a study of graft-versus-host responses after intestinal transplantation. These receptors have no known antigen. TCRdb's table, derived via immunoSEQ multiplex PCR, lists solely in-frame clones and lacks some. The sample contains almost 40,000 clones, about 95% of which appear only once. The sample was unstimulated CD8+ T cells sorted from spleen or lymph node cells, taken before transplant. These TCRs come from a human donor who was the organ donor for an intestinal transplant. Both conserved end residues are part of each CDR3. A D gene is named only where the DNA matches it firmly. Expanded clones are given a class, and other clones once, few, many or no size at all.

size: NA; V: TRBV4-1; J: TRBJ2-7; D: NA; CDR3: CASSQEASLYEQYF; DNA: TGCGCCAGCAGCCAAGAGGCGTCACTTTACGAGCAGTACTTC
size: NA; V: TRBV11-3; J: TRBJ1-6; D: NA; CDR3: CASSAPRQNSPLHF; DNA: TGTGCCAGCAGCGCACCTCGACAGAATTCACCCCTCCACTTT
size: once; V: TRBV10-3; J: TRBJ2-1; D: NA; CDR3: CAISPTLSTDEQFF; DNA: TGTGCCATCAGTCCCACGTTAAGTACGGATGAGCAGTTCTTC
size: NA; V: TRBV4-1; J: TRBJ1-2; D: NA; CDR3: CASSHYWTTRDTDLTNYGYTF; DNA: TGCGCCAGCAGCCATTATTGGACTACACGGGATACCGACCTTACAAACTATGGCTACACCTTC
size: NA; V: TRBV27; J: TRBJ2-1; D: TRBD2; CDR3: CASTAGGWFGEQFF; DNA: TGTGCCAGCACCGCCGGGGGGTGGTTTGGTGAGCAGTTCTTC
size: NA; V: TRBV10-3; J: TRBJ1-1; D: NA; CDR3: CAISESKMVANTEAFF; DNA: TGTGCCATCAGTGAGTCGAAAATGGTGGCGAACACTGAAGCTTTCTTT
size: NA; V: TRBV7-8; J: TRBJ1-3; D: TRBD1; CDR3: CASSLTGGENTIYF; DNA: TGTGCCAGCAGCTTGACAGGGGGCGAAAACACCATATATTTT
size: few; V: TRBV7-9; J: TRBJ2-7; D: NA; CDR3: CASSLADNSYEQYF; DNA: TGTGCCAGCAGCTTAGCGGACAACTCCTACGAGCAGTACTTC
size: NA; V: TRBV7-3; J: TRBJ2-1; D: TRBD2; CDR3: CASSLSPGGTYNEQFF; DNA: TGTGCCAGCAGCTTAAGTCCGGGAGGAACCTACAATGAGCAGTTCTTC
size: once; V: TRBV7-6; J: TRBJ1-1; D: TRBD1; CDR3: CASSWTGNTEAFF; DNA: TGTGCCAGCAGCTGGACAGGGAACACTGAAGCTTTCTTT
size: few; V: TRBV7-9; J: TRBJ2-2; D: NA; CDR3: CASTPAGELFF; DNA: TGTGCCAGCACCCCCGCAGGGGAGCTGTTTTTT
size: NA; V: TRBV2; J: TRBJ2-7; D: TRBD2; CDR3: CASGREGHEQYF; DNA: TGTGCCAGCGGCCGGGAGGGCCACGAGCAGTACTTC
size: once; V: TRBV19; J: TRBJ2-3; D: TRBD2; CDR3: CASSIGTRTDTQYF; DNA: TGTGCCAGTAGTATAGGGACTAGGACAGATACGCAGTATTTT
size: NA; V: TRBV10-3; J: TRBJ2-1; D: TRBD2; CDR3: CAISEGERGEGNEQFF; DNA: TGTGCCATCAGTGAGGGGGAGCGGGGGGAAGGCAATGAGCAGTTCTTC
size: NA; V: TRBV18; J: TRBJ2-3; D: TRBD2; CDR3: CASSPAGGNTDTQYF; DNA: TGTGCCAGCTCACCAGCGGGGGGAAATACAGATACGCAGTATTTT
size: NA; V: TRBV4-1; J: TRBJ2-7; D: NA; CDR3: CASSQYGDSYEQYF; DNA: TGCGCCAGCAGCCAGTACGGGGACTCCTACGAGCAGTACTTC
size: once; V: TRBV4-3; J: TRBJ1-1; D: TRBD1; CDR3: CASSQEGGTGMNTEAFF; DNA: TGCGCCAGCAGCCAAGAAGGGGGGACAGGGATGAACACTGAAGCTTTCTTT
size: NA; V: TRBV9; J: TRBJ2-2; D: NA; CDR3: CASSAVPTQNTGELFF; DNA: TGTGCCAGCAGCGCTGTCCCCACGCAGAACACCGGGGAGCTGTTTTTT
size: NA; V: TRBV27; J: TRBJ2-1; D: TRBD1; CDR3: CASSFGQGANEQFF; DNA: TGTGCCAGCAGTTTCGGACAGGGGGCCAATGAGCAGTTCTTC
size: NA; V: TRBV11-3; J: TRBJ1-6; D: NA; CDR3: CASSLGGTGSPLHF; DNA: TGTGCCAGCAGCTTAGGGGGGACGGGTTCACCCCTCCACTTT
size: NA; V: TRBV15; J: TRBJ1-5; D: TRBD1; CDR3: CATSRGTGNQPQHF; DNA: TGTGCCACCAGCAGAGGGACAGGGAATCAGCCCCAGCATTTT
size: NA; V: TRBV7-9; J: TRBJ2-7; D: NA; CDR3: CASSSREGAVYEQYF; DNA: TGTGCCAGCAGCTCTCGGGAAGGGGCAGTCTACGAGCAGTACTTC